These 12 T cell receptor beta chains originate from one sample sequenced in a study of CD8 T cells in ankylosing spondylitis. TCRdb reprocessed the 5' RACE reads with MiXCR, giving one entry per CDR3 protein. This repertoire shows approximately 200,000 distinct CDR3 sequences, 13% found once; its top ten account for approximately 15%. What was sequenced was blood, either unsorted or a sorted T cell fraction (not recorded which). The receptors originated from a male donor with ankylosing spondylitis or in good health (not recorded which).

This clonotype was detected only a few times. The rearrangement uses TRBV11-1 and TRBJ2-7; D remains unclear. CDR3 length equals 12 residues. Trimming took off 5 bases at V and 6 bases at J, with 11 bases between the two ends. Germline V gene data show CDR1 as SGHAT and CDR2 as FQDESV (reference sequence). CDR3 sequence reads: CASSPVASEQYF. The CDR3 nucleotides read TGTGCCAGCAGCCCAGTCGCCTCCGAGCAGTACTTC.

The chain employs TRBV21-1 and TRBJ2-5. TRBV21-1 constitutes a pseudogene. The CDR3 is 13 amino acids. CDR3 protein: CASSKEAQETQYF. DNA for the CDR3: TGTGCCAGCAGCAAAGAGGCCCAAGAGACCCAGTACTTC.

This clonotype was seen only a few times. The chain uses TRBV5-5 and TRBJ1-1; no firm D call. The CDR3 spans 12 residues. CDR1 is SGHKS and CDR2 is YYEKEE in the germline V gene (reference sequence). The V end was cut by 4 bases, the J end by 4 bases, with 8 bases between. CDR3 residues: CASSAEGTEAFF. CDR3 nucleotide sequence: TGTGCCAGCAGCGCGGAGGGCACTGAAGCTTTCTTT.

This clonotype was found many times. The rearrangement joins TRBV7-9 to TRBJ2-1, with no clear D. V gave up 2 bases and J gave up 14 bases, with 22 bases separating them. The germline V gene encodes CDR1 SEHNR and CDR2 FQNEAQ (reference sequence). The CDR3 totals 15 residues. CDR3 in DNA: TGTGCCAGCAGCTTATCAGAAGTGGTCCCCGGCAAGGAGTTCTTC. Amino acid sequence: CASSLSEVVPGKEFF.

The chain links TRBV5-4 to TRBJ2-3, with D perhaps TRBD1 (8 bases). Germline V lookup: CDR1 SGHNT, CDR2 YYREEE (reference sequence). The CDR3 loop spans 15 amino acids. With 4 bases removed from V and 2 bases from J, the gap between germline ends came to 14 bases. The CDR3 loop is CASSIQGGLTDTQYF. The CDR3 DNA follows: TGTGCCAGCAGCATACAGGGGGGGCTCACAGATACGCAGTATTTT. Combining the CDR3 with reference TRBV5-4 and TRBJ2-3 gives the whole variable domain ETGVTQSPTHLIKTRGQQVTLRCSSQSGHNTVSWYQQALGQGPQFIFQYYREEENGRGNFPPRFSGLQFPNYSSELNVNALELDDSALYLCASSIQGGLTDTQYFGPGTRLTVL.

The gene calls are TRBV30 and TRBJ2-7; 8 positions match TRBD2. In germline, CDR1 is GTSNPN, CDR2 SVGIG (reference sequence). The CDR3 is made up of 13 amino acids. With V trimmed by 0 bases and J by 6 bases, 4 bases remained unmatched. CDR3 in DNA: TGTGCCTGGAGTGTACTGAGCGGGAGCGAGCAGTACTTC. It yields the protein CAWSVLSGSEQYF.

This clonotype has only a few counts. CDR3 sequence (DNA): TGTGCCAGCAGTAAGGACGGTTACAATCAGCCCCAGCATTTT. The encoded protein is CASSKDGYNQPQHF. The chain has TRBV25-1 and TRBJ1-5; the D is unclear. The CDR3 is 14 residues long. CDR1 and CDR2 (germline): MGHDK, SYGVNS. Trimming shortened V by 5 bases and J by 3 bases, and 11 bases separated the two germline ends.

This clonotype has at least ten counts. The CDR3 nucleotides read TGCAGCGCCCGAACCACTGAAGCTTTCTTT. Translated, it gives CSARTTEAFF. J is TRBJ1-1 and V is TRBV29-1; D not certain. This CDR3 region has 10 residues. V lost 7 bases, J lost 4 bases, and 7 bases lay in between. CDR1 SQVTM and CDR2 ANQGSEA come from the germline V gene.

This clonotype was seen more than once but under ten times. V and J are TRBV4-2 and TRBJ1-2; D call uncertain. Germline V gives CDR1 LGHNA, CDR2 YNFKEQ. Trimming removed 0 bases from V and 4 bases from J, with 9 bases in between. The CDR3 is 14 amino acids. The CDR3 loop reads CASSQDTQAYGYTF. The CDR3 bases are TGTGCCAGCAGCCAAGATACGCAAGCCTATGGCTACACCTTC.

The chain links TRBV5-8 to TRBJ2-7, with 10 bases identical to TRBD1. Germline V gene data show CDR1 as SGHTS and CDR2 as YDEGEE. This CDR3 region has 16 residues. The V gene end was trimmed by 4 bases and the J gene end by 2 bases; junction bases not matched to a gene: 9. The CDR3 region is CASSDGQGVLTYEQYF. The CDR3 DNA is TGTGCCAGCAGCGACGGACAGGGGGTCTTGACCTACGAGCAGTACTTC.

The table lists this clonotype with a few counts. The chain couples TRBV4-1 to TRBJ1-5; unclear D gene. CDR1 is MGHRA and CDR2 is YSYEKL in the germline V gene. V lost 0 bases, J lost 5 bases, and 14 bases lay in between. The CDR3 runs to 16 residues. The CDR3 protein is CASSQEIGLLDQPQHF. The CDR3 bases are TGCGCCAGCAGCCAAGAAATAGGCCTTCTCGATCAGCCCCAGCATTTT.

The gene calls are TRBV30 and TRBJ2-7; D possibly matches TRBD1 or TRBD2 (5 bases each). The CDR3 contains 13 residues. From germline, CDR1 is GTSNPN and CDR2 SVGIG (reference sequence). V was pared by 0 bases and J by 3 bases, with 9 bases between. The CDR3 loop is CAWSVGAVYEQYF. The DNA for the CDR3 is TGTGCCTGGAGTGTCGGGGCGGTCTACGAGCAGTACTTC.